This T cell receptor (beta chain) appears in the sequencing data of a study of tumor-infiltrating lymphocytes in primary liver carcinoma (TCRdb year 2017). General notes on the study: Between late 2015 and March 2016, a few patients in China with histopathologically diagnosed primary liver carcinoma had surgical resection. Technical replicate repertoires showed high reproducibility, with mean shared-clone rates about 0.88 and correlation coefficients above 0.95. TCRbeta repertoire sequencing covered 35 specimens from 5 patients: 25 tumor regions, 5 adjacent noncancerous liver tissues and 5 peripheral blood samples. Of the five patients, three men and two women aged 30 to 69 years, four had hepatocellular carcinoma and one had combined HCC and intrahepatic cholangiocarcinoma. Each sample produced about 3.65 to 7.13 million productive TCRbeta reads, and read depth showed no significant difference between tissue types. Across five regions of each liver tumor, along with adjacent normal tissue and blood, the study brought together TCRbeta repertoire sequencing, expression microarrays and whole-exome sequencing. The five patients had tumors of stage T1-T3 N0M0, with maximum diameters ranging from roughly 4.2 to 10 cm. On the study overall, not on this receptor specifically: Bulk unsorted samples precluded comparing CD4+ and CD8+ T cell repertoires. A significantly larger repertoire fraction was made up by the top 250 clones in tumors than in blood (p = 0.039). Because only the TCR beta chain was sequenced and unpaired alpha chains were not captured, true repertoire diversity is likely underestimated. The study included only four to six patients, and the authors note findings should be validated in a larger study. Repertoire overlap was found to be higher between tumor regions (mean around 36%) than between tumor-adjacent (about 17%) or tumor-blood (around 14%) pairs, consistent with antigen-driven expansion.

This clonotype was detected many times. This receptor's antigen is unknown. No qualities accompany the bases; no much larger clone lies one base away. TCRbeta-specific cDNA was reverse-transcribed from about 0.45 ug total RNA using a constant-region primer and ProtoScript II reverse transcriptase. The TCRbeta libraries were prepared through three rounds of nested multiplex PCR following a slightly modified ARM-PCR procedure. Each of the first two PCR rounds ran for nine to ten cycles and used multiplex TRBV1-TRBV30 forward primers together with a Cbeta reverse primer. Sample barcodes and Illumina adapters were added in a final 25-cycle PCR using Deep VentR polymerase. Before sequencing, amplicons of 200-500 bp were purified from gel using a QIAquick gel extraction kit. TCRbeta amplicons were sequenced on an Illumina HiSeq 2500 with 250-bp paired-end reads. On the authors' methods: To recover full CDR3 sequences, reads were quality-trimmed using Trimmomatic v0.33 and paired reads were then merged using FLASH v1.2.11. V, D and J germline segments were assigned to the rearranged TCRbeta sequences by MiGEC v1.2.1b. Clonotype statistics and Shannon-Wiener diversity indices were calculated with VDJtools v1.0.0. To cut down on sampling bias, every analysis after diversity analysis relied on just the 250 most abundant clonotypes from each sample. TCRdb reran the public reads through fastp at Q25 and MiXCR, keeping productive beta chains. Entries are consolidated by CDR3 protein sequence, retaining the most common genes and DNA. TCRdb's processing, not the study's, gives the V and J calls here. This sample comprises 310,000 or so distinct CDR3 sequences, around 60% of them detected only once. The leading ten clones occupy about 6.3% of the sample.

Between the V and J ends, shortened by 7 bases and 3 bases respectively, the junction contains 19 bases. The germline V gene specifies MNHEY as CDR1 and SVGAGI as CDR2. Reading from cysteine to phenylalanine, the CDR3 counts 15 amino acids. The CDR3 DNA has 45 bases and is translated from base 1. RNA from unsorted whole blood was extracted with TRIzol reagent, and germline DNA was obtained with the DNeasy Blood & Tissue kit. Patients had chronic HBV infection and were treatment-naive at sampling. Before surgery, roughly 4.2 milliliters of peripheral blood were drawn into K2EDTA tubes. What was sequenced was peripheral blood. The TCR was taken from a man aged 40-49 years with primary liver carcinoma and hepatitis B virus infection. The sequence links TRBV6-5 to TRBJ2-7; matching of 6 bases hints at TRBD2 as the D gene. The CDR3 region has the sequence CASKGSGVPLYEQYF. The DNA reads as follows: TGTGCCAGCAAGGGTAGCGGTGTCCCTCTCTACGAGCAGTACTTC.